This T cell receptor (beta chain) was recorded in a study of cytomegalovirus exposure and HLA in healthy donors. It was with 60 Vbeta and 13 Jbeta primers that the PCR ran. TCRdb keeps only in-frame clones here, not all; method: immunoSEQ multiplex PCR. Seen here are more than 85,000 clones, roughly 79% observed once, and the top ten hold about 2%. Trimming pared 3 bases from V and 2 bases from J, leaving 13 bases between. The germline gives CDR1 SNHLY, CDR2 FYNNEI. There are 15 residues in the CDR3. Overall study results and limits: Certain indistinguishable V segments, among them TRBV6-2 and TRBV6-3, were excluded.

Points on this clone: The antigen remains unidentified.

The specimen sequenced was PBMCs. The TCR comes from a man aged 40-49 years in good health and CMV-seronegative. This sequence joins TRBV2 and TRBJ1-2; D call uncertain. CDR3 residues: CASSERFYSNYGYTF. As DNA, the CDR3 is TGTGCCAGCAGTGAGCGGTTCTATTCGAACTATGGCTACACCTTC.